This T cell receptor beta chain was obtained from a study of CD4+ T cells in melanoma. TCRdb's copy holds only in-frame clones and misses some; the assay was immunoSEQ multiplex PCR. This table has 9,900 or so clones, roughly two thirds appearing once. Comments on this clone: Its cognate antigen is unknown.

The CDR3 sequence is 12 residues long. V dropped 5 bases and J dropped 9 bases, with 11 bases sitting between them. The germline CDR1 and CDR2 sequences are SEHNR and FQNEAQ (reference sequence). Whole-study findings and limits: Diverse differentiation states were reported for melanoma neoantigen-specific CD4+ T cells. CD8+ T cell, macrophage and B cell function reportedly correlated with neoantigen-specific CD4+ T cells.

The rearrangement joins TRBV7-9 to TRBJ2-1; D ambiguous. Sequenced: cells from a culture (not recorded whether cultured in vitro). This receptor was identified in a human donor with melanoma. Here the CDR3 reads CASSPMRREQFF. CDR3 bases: TGTGCCAGCAGCCCTATGCGGCGTGAGCAGTTCTTC.